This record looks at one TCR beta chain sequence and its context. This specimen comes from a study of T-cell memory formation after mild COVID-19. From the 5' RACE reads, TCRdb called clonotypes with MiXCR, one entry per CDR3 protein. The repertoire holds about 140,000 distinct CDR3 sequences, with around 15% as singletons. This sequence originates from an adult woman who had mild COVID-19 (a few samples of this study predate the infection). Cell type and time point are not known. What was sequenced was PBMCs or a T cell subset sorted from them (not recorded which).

CDR3 in DNA: TGCAGTGCTAGGGGGGGTTACGAGAGTAATGAGCAGTTCTTC. Encoded protein: CSARGGYESNEQFF. The chain uses TRBV20-1 and TRBJ2-1; TRBD2 is a possible D gene (6 bases). Trimming left V 3 bases short and J 7 bases short, with 16 bases between. The CDR3 contains 14 residues. Germline assignment: CDR1 DFQATT and CDR2 SNEGSKA (reference sequence).